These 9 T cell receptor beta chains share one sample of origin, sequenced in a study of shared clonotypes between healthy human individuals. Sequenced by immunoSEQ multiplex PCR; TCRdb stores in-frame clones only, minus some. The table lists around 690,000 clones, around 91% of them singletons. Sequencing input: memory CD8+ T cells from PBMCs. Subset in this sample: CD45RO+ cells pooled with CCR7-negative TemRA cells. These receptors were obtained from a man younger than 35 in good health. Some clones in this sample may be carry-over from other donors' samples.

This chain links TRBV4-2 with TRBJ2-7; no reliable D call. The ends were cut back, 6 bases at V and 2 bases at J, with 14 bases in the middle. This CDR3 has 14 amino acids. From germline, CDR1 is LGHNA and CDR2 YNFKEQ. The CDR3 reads CASSYGLLTYEQYF. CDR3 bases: TGTGCCAGCAGTTATGGCCTTTTGACCTACGAGCAGTACTTC.

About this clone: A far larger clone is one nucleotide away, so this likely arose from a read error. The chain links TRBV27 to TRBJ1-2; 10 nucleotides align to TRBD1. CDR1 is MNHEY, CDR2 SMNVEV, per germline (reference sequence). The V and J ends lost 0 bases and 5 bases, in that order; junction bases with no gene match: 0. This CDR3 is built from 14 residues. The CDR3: CASSLSGQGYGYTF. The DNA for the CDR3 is TGTGCCAGCAGTTTATCGGGACAGGGGTATGGCTACACCTTC.

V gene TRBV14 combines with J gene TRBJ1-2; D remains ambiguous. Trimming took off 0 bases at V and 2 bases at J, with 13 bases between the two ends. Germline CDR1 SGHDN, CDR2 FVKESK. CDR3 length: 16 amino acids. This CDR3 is CASSQDGLPDNYGYTF. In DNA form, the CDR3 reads TGTGCCAGCAGCCAAGATGGGCTGCCAGACAACTATGGCTACACCTTC.

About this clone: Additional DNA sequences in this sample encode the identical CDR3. The CDR3 DNA reads TGTGCCAGCAGCGTAGGAGCGGGAGGCTCCTACGAGCAGTACTTC. Amino acids: CASSVGAGGSYEQYF. The chain employs TRBV9 and TRBJ2-7; 9 bases are a match to TRBD2. Looked up from germline, CDR1 is SGDLS and CDR2 is YYNGEE. CDR3 length: 15 amino acids. The ends lost 0 bases at V and 0 bases at J; junction bases unmatched: 1. The entire variable domain, with the rest obtained from reference TRBV9 and TRBJ2-7, is as follows: DSGVTQTPKHLITATGQRVTLRCSPRSGDLSVYWYQQSLDQGLQFLIQYYNGEERAKGNILERFSAQQFPDLHSELNLSSLELGDSALYFCASSVGAGGSYEQYFGPGTRLTVT.

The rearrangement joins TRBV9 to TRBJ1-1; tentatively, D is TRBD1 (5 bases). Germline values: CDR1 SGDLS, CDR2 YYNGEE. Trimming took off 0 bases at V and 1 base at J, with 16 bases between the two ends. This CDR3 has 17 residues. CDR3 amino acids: CASSVGPRQSTNTEAFF. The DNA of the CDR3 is TGTGCCAGCAGCGTAGGGCCAAGACAGTCTACGAACACTGAAGCTTTCTTT.

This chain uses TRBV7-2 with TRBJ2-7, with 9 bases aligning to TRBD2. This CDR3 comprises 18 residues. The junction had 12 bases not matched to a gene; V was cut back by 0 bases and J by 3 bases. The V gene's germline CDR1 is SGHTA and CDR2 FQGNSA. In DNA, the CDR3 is TGTGCCAGCAGCTTAGCGCGGGAGGGAGCTCTGATCATCTACGAGCAGTACTTC. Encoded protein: CASSLAREGALIIYEQYF.

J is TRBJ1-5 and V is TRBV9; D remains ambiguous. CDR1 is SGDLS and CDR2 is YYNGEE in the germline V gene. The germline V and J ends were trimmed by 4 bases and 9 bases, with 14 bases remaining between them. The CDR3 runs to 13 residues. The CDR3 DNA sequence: TGTGCCAGCAGCCGGTCGGGGTCGCCGCCCCAGCATTTT. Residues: CASSRSGSPPQHF.

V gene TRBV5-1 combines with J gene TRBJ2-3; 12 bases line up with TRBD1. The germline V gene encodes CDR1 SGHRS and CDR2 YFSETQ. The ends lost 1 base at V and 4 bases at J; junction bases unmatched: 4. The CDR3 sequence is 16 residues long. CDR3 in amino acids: CASSLQGQGAADTQYF. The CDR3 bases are TGCGCCAGCAGCTTGCAGGGACAGGGGGCCGCAGATACGCAGTATTTT. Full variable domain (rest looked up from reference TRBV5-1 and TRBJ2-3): KAGVTQTPRYLIKTRGQQVTLSCSPISGHRSVSWYQQTPGQGLQFLFEYFSETQRNKGNFPGRFSGRQFSNSRSEMNVSTLELGDSALYLCASSLQGQGAADTQYFGPGTRLTVL.

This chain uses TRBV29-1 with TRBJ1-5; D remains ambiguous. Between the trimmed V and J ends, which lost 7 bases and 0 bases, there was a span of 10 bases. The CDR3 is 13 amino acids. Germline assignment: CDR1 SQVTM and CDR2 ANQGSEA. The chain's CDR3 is CSARTGSNQPQHF. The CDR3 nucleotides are TGCAGCGCACGGACGGGTAGCAATCAGCCCCAGCATTTT.